The clone carrying this T cell receptor (beta chain) was counted only a few times. This specimen comes from a study of T-cell reconstitution after alpha-beta-depleted transplantation in children. Preparation of the TCRbeta library was carried out with unique molecular identifiers. A single record per CDR3 protein comes from TCRdb applying MiXCR to the PCR reads. The sample contains 500,000 or so distinct CDR3 sequences, over 25% of which appear only once. There are 15 residues in the CDR3. Trimming removed 7 bases at V and 4 bases at J, with 23 bases between. Germline-derived CDR1 and CDR2 are SQVTM and ANQGSEA.

The rearrangement uses TRBV29-1 and TRBJ2-7, with TRBD1 as a possible D gene (6 bases). This specimen consisted of PBMCs from the stem cell graft donor, obtained from the stem cell graft. The sequence came from a human donor who donated a stem cell graft to a child with aplastic anemia. In nucleotides, the CDR3 is TGCAGCGCGCTCGGGACATACGGACTCTTTTACGAGCAGTACTTC. Its protein is CSALGTYGLFYEQYF.